The source of this T cell receptor (beta chain) is a study of CD8 T cells in ankylosing spondylitis. The V end lost 5 bases, the J end lost 3 bases, and 17 bases lay between the germline ends. Germline V CDR1 and CDR2: LGHDT, YNNKEL (reference sequence). This CDR3 is 15 amino acids long. A word on this clonotype: Its antigen is still unknown.

Study-level results: One TCR beta motif, made up of about 8 highly homologous variants, appeared characteristic of ankylosing spondylitis blood.

MiXCR was run by TCRdb on the 5' RACE reads, yielding one entry per CDR3 protein. The data show a few hundred thousand distinct CDR3 sequences, 6.5% to 10% seen once. This sequence originates from a male donor with ankylosing spondylitis. The material sequenced was blood, either unsorted or a sorted T cell fraction (not recorded which). J is TRBJ2-7 and V is TRBV3-1; a possible D gene is TRBD2 (6 bases). CDR3 region: CASSFDNSGVYEQYF. CDR3 nucleotides: TGTGCCAGCAGCTTTGATAATAGCGGAGTCTACGAGCAGTACTTC.